This is a list of T cell receptor beta chains from one sample in a study of type 1 regulatory T cells. The antigens these receptors bind are not known. Via MiXCR, TCRdb re-called the reads, giving one row per CDR3 protein. The table lists more than 60,000 distinct CDR3 sequences, about 48% of them singletons, with roughly 2.2% in the top ten. The specimen was cultured non-Tr1 T cells, either the whole culture or a sorted T cell fraction (not recorded which). The receptors derive from a human donor in good health. Both conserved end residues are part of each CDR3. Fields, in order: V gene, clone size, J gene, D gene, CDR3 protein, CDR3 DNA. A D gene is named only where the DNA matches it firmly. Expanded clones get a size class; other rows say once, few or many, or leave the size out.

>TRBV6-1|few|TRBJ2-1|TRBD2
CASRGLAGIVAEQFF
TGTGCCAGCAGGGGACTAGCGGGGATTGTAGCTGAGCAGTTCTTC
>TRBV6-1|.|TRBJ2-2|.
CASSEALGWASNTGELFF
TGTGCCAGCAGTGAAGCGCTCGGTTGGGCCTCGAACACCGGGGAGCTGTTTTTT
>TRBV9|.|TRBJ2-7|TRBD2
CASSAGTSGGFYEQYF
TGTGCCAGCAGCGCCGGGACTAGCGGGGGGTTCTACGAGCAGTACTTC
>TRBV24-1|few|TRBJ2-1|.
CATSDLHGYNEQFF
TGTGCCACCAGTGATTTGCACGGTTACAATGAGCAGTTCTTC
>TRBV6-1|.|TRBJ2-1|.
CASSELDRQSYNEQFF
TGTGCCAGCAGTGAACTGGATCGCCAGTCCTACAATGAGCAGTTCTTC
>TRBV20-1|few|TRBJ1-1|.
CSAVAPGGRGTEAFF
TGCAGTGCCGTCGCGCCCGGGGGCCGAGGGACTGAAGCTTTCTTT
>TRBV11-2|once|TRBJ2-2|.
CASSLDRTVSNTGELFF
TGTGCCAGCAGCTTAGATAGGACGGTATCGAACACCGGGGAGCTGTTTTTT
>TRBV11-2|.|TRBJ2-2|TRBD2
CASSGGLAGGSNTGELFF
TGTGCCAGCAGCGGGGGACTAGCGGGGGGGTCGAACACCGGGGAGCTGTTTTTT
>TRBV7-8|.|TRBJ2-1|TRBD1
CASSLTGTGTSNEQFF
TGTGCCAGCAGCTTAACCGGGACAGGGACCTCCAATGAGCAGTTCTTC
>TRBV20-1|.|TRBJ1-1|.
CSARVRQSNTEAFF
TGCAGTGCTAGAGTACGACAGTCGAACACTGAAGCTTTCTTT
>TRBV4-1|.|TRBJ1-2|.
CASSQEETAYGYTF
TGCGCCAGCAGCCAAGAGGAGACAGCCTATGGCTACACCTTC
>TRBV12-3/TRBV12-4|few|TRBJ1-5|.
CASSLGRGSENNQPQHF
TGTGCCAGCAGTTTAGGTAGGGGTTCGGAGAACAATCAGCCCCAGCATTTT
>TRBV7-3|.|TRBJ2-5|TRBD1
CASSPTGTGGEETQYF
TGTGCCAGCAGCCCAACCGGGACAGGGGGCGAAGAGACCCAGTACTTC
>TRBV6-2/TRBV6-3|.|TRBJ2-5|.
CASTFFGASGNQYF
TGTGCCAGCACCTTCTTTGGGGCTTCGGGGAACCAGTACTTC
>TRBV7-8|few|TRBJ2-7|.
CASSVAGGAYEQYF
TGTGCCAGCAGCGTCGCGGGTGGGGCCTACGAGCAGTACTTC
>TRBV5-4|.|TRBJ2-1|TRBD2
CASTVGLAGGSEQFF
TGTGCCAGTACGGTCGGTCTAGCGGGGGGGAGTGAGCAGTTCTTC
>TRBV15|.|TRBJ1-5|.
CATSFRTGLYSNQPQHF
TGTGCCACCAGCTTTAGGACCGGACTCTATAGCAATCAGCCCCAGCATTTT
>TRBV11-1|few|TRBJ1-1|.
CASSLIAAGGTEAFF
TGTGCCAGCAGCTTGATTGCGGCTGGGGGCACTGAAGCTTTCTTT
>TRBV20-1|few|TRBJ2-3|.
CSARVSGSGDTQYF
TGCAGTGCTAGAGTTAGCGGATCCGGAGATACGCAGTATTTT
>TRBV3-1|.|TRBJ1-3|.
CASSQGFRGDTIYF
TGTGCCAGCAGCCAAGGTTTCAGAGGGGACACCATATATTTT
>TRBV20-1|.|TRBJ2-7|TRBD1
CSARDRANYLREQYF
TGCAGTGCCAGGGACAGGGCCAATTACCTACGGGAGCAGTACTTC
>TRBV5-4|.|TRBJ2-2|.
CASSPEGRMNTGELFF
TGTGCCAGCAGTCCCGAGGGGCGGATGAACACCGGGGAGCTGTTTTTT
>TRBV5-1|.|TRBJ1-2|.
CASSLVPDLNYGYTF
TGCGCCAGCAGCTTGGTACCAGATCTTAACTATGGCTACACCTTC
>TRBV19|.|TRBJ1-5|.
CASSDTGSSNQPQHF
TGTGCCAGTAGCGATACAGGTAGTAGCAATCAGCCCCAGCATTTT
>TRBV10-2|.|TRBJ2-7|TRBD1
CATRDSYEQYF
TGCGCCACTCGGGACAGCTACGAGCAGTACTTC
>TRBV12-3/TRBV12-4|.|TRBJ1-2|.
CASSQTVNYGYTF
TGTGCCAGCAGCCAGACCGTTAACTATGGCTACACCTTC
>TRBV20-1|many|TRBJ2-1|TRBD1
CSARFRDRYNEQFF
TGCAGTGCTAGATTCCGGGACAGATACAATGAGCAGTTCTTC
>TRBV7-2|few|TRBJ1-1|.
CASSSYGAGNTEAFF
TGTGCCAGCAGCTCCTACGGGGCAGGGAACACTGAAGCTTTCTTT